The 26 T cell receptor beta chains below come from one sample, sequenced in a study of cytomegalovirus exposure and HLA in healthy donors. Primers: 60 Vbeta forward and 13 Jbeta reverse. Sequenced by immunoSEQ multiplex PCR; TCRdb stores in-frame clones only, minus some. The sample includes approximately 110,000 clones. Sequences were obtained from PBMCs. All receptors derive from a man under 40 in good health and CMV-seronegative.

The CDR3: CASSFQGGKGTEAFF. As DNA, the CDR3 is TGTGCCAGCAGCTTTCAAGGAGGGAAGGGAACTGAAGCTTTCTTT. The rearrangement uses TRBV11-2 and TRBJ1-1; D gene ambiguous. Trimming stripped 3 bases from V and 5 bases from J, with 16 bases between. The germline CDR1 and CDR2 sequences are SGHAT and FQNNGV. CDR3 length: 15 residues.

V gene TRBV5-6 combines with J gene TRBJ2-6; maybe TRBD1 (5 bases). Germline CDR1 is SGHDT and CDR2 is YYEEEE. V lost 2 bases to trimming and J lost 0 bases, with 12 bases between them. The CDR3 has 17 residues. For the CDR3, the DNA is TGTGCCAGCAGCTTTTTAGGGGCGATCTCTGGGGCCAACGTCCTGACTTTC. Encoded protein: CASSFLGAISGANVLTF.

The J gene is TRBJ2-2, the V gene TRBV27; TRBD1 matches at 11 bases. The trim removed 11 bases at V and 4 bases at J, leaving 9 bases unmatched. Germline V gene lookup returns CDR1 MNHEY and CDR2 SMNVEV (reference sequence). This CDR3 region has 15 residues. For the CDR3, the DNA is TGTGCCGTAACCACCGGGACAGGGGGCACCGGGGAGCTGTTTTTT. This gives the protein CAVTTGTGGTGELFF.

CDR3 DNA sequence: TGTGCCAGCAGCCCGACAGAGGGGGCATCGCTAGAGCAGTACTTC. Amino acid sequence: CASSPTEGASLEQYF. The chain couples TRBV7-2 to TRBJ2-7; 7 bases are shared with TRBD1. From germline, CDR1 is SGHTA and CDR2 FQGNSA. V was pared by 5 bases and J by 7 bases, with 14 bases of the junction left unmatched. The CDR3 runs 15 residues. Based on the CDR3 plus reference TRBV7-2 and TRBJ2-7, the full variable domain is GAGVSQSPSNKVTEKGKDVELRCDPISGHTALYWYRQSLGQGLEFLIYFQGNSAPDKSGLPSDRFSAERTGGSVSTLTIQRTQQEDSAVYLCASSPTEGASLEQYFGPGTRLTVT.

The CDR3 nucleotides are TGCAGGTGCGCAGGTTACTATGGCTACACCTTC. As protein: CRCAGYYGYTF. The J gene is TRBJ1-2, the V gene TRBV20-1, with unresolved D. Germline CDR1 and CDR2: DFQATT and SNEGSKA (reference sequence). The CDR3 runs to 11 residues.

V is TRBV5-6 and J is TRBJ2-6; D might be TRBD1 (6 bases). This CDR3 comprises 18 residues. The V gene's germline CDR1 is SGHDT and CDR2 YYEEEE. The germline V and J ends were trimmed by 1 base and 0 bases, with 14 bases remaining between them. CDR3 in amino acids: CASSLWGHLSSGANVLTF. For the CDR3, the DNA is TGTGCCAGCAGCTTGTGGGGACACCTTAGCTCTGGGGCCAACGTCCTGACTTTC.

The chain carries TRBV5-4 and TRBJ2-7; TRBD1 agrees at 7 bases. V was clipped by 2 bases and J by 3 bases; unmatched bases: 8. Germline V gene data show CDR1 as SGHNT and CDR2 as YYREEE (reference sequence). This CDR3 contains 15 residues. CDR3 amino acids: CASSLKGQFLYEQYF. CDR3 coding DNA: TGTGCCAGCAGCTTAAAGGGACAGTTTCTCTACGAGCAGTACTTC.

The chain uses TRBV5-8 and TRBJ1-5; TRBD1 matches 9 bases. The CDR3 is 17 residues long. Germline lookup yields CDR1 SGHTS and CDR2 YDEGEE. V shed 2 bases, J shed 0 bases, and the junction held 6 bases outside the gene matches. The CDR3 DNA reads as TGTGCCAGCAGCTTACCCAACAGGGGGCGTAGCAATCAGCCCCAGCATTTT. Amino acids: CASSLPNRGRSNQPQHF.

The chain carries TRBV7-9 and TRBJ2-1, with 9 bases lining up with TRBD2. The V and J ends lost 3 bases and 8 bases, in that order; junction bases with no gene match: 5. The CDR3 sequence is 14 residues long. Germline V CDR1 and CDR2: SEHNR, FQNEAQ (reference sequence). The CDR3 spells CASSFGAGGDEQFF. The CDR3 DNA is TGTGCCAGCAGCTTCGGGGCGGGGGGGGATGAGCAGTTCTTC.

The rearrangement links TRBV30 to TRBJ2-5, with 7 bases matching TRBD1. The J call is uncertain, as TRBJ2-7 better fits the DNA end. Germline lookup yields CDR1 GTSNPN and CDR2 SVGIG (reference sequence). This CDR3 comprises 15 residues. CDR3 residues: CAWSTGTAYYYEQYF. CDR3 bases: TGTGCCTGGAGTACTGGGACAGCCTACTACTACGAGCAGTACTTC.

The chain combines TRBV4-2 with TRBJ2-7; TRBD2 might be the D (6 bases). This CDR3 is 17 amino acids long. V gave up 3 bases and J gave up 1 base, with 19 bases separating them. Per germline, CDR1 LGHNA and CDR2 YNFKEQ. CDR3 in amino acids: CASSQRRAGLTSYEQYF. The CDR3 nucleotides are TGTGCCAGCAGCCAGAGGAGGGCGGGGCTTACTTCCTACGAGCAGTACTTC.

The V and J genes are TRBV11-3 and TRBJ2-1; 8 bases map to TRBD2. Germline CDR1 reads SGHNT; CDR2 reads YENEEA. V was clipped by 2 bases and J by 11 bases; unmatched bases: 2. This CDR3 comprises 12 residues. As DNA, the CDR3 is TGTGCCAGCAGCTTAAAGCGGGGGAAGCAGTTCTTC. Residues: CASSLKRGKQFF.

The chain is built from TRBV5-1 and TRBJ2-2; tentative D call: TRBD1 (5 bases). Germline V gene lookup returns CDR1 SGHRS and CDR2 YFSETQ. CDR3 length: 15 amino acids. Trimming shortened V by 1 base and J by 3 bases, and 10 bases separated the two germline ends. CDR3 DNA: TGCGCCAGCAGCTTGCAGGGTATAGACACCGGGGAGCTGTTTTTT. It encodes CASSLQGIDTGELFF.

The chain combines TRBV2 with TRBJ2-4; weak D call: TRBD1 (5 bases). The length of the CDR3 is 14 residues. The germline V gene has CDR1 SNHLY and CDR2 FYNNEI. Between the trimmed V and J ends, which lost 2 bases and 8 bases, there was a span of 13 bases. CDR3 sequence: CASSERAGMYIQYF. For the CDR3, the DNA is TGTGCCAGCAGTGAACGGGCAGGGATGTACATTCAGTACTTC.

This chain joins TRBV5-1 and TRBJ2-3; a possible D gene is TRBD1 (5 bases). Trimming pared 5 bases from V and 0 bases from J, leaving 13 bases between. CDR1 and CDR2 (germline): SGHRS, YFSETQ. The length of the CDR3 is 15 residues. DNA of the CDR3: TGCGCCAGCAGAGACAGTTCTCCTAGCACAGATACGCAGTATTTT. This encodes CASRDSSPSTDTQYF.

The V gene is TRBV5-1, the J gene TRBJ1-2; D is ambiguous. The germline CDR1 and CDR2 sequences are SGHRS and YFSETQ. The V gene lost 0 bases and the J gene lost 3 bases, with 15 bases spanning the gap. The CDR3 runs 16 residues. Here the CDR3 DNA reads TGCGCCAGCAGCTTGGATCCCTCCGCCAGTGACTATGGCTACACCTTC. Translating gives CASSLDPSASDYGYTF.

The chain recombines TRBV27 with TRBJ2-1; TRBD1 might be the D (6 bases). Germline V gene sequence: CDR1 MNHEY, CDR2 SMNVEV (reference sequence). This CDR3 has 13 residues. Trimming cost V 8 bases and J 3 bases, with 11 bases left between them. The CDR3 loop reads CASWTDSYNEQFF. The CDR3 nucleotides are TGTGCCAGCTGGACAGACAGCTACAATGAGCAGTTCTTC.

The chain carries TRBV10-3 and TRBJ1-5; D uncertain. The CDR3 totals 14 residues. The germline CDR1 and CDR2 sequences are ENHRY and SYGVKD. Between the trimmed V and J ends, which lost 0 bases and 9 bases, there was a span of 12 bases. In nucleotides, the CDR3 is TGTGCCATCAGTGAGTCCAGAGGTCTGTTGCCCCAGCATTTT. Translation: CAISESRGLLPQHF.

The rearrangement joins TRBV29-1 to TRBJ2-7; D is possibly TRBD2 (5 bases). Germline CDR1 SQVTM, CDR2 ANQGSEA. Deletions cut 6 bases from V and 3 bases from J, with 18 bases between. The CDR3 is 14 residues long. CDR3 DNA: TGCAGCGTCCTGAATCTGGGTGCGGGCTACGAGCAGTACTTC. Its protein is CSVLNLGAGYEQYF.

This chain's CDR3 is CASSSRDSASGYNEQFF. CDR3 nucleotides: TGTGCCAGCAGCTCCCGGGACTCAGCAAGCGGCTACAATGAGCAGTTCTTC. The chain employs TRBV5-5 and TRBJ2-1, with D maybe TRBD2 (6 bases). Germline CDR1 reads SGHKS; CDR2 reads YYEKEE (reference sequence). V was cut by 3 bases and J by 3 bases, with 19 bases left in between. The CDR3 totals 17 residues.

The chain recombines TRBV6-5 with TRBJ2-1; TRBD2 is a possible D gene (6 bases). Between the trimmed V and J ends, which lost 0 bases and 2 bases, there was a span of 11 bases. The CDR3 contains 16 residues. Germline V lookup: CDR1 MNHEY, CDR2 SVGAGI. The CDR3 sequence: CASSYSWGVPYNEQFF. CDR3 bases: TGTGCCAGCAGTTACTCATGGGGGGTCCCCTACAATGAGCAGTTCTTC.

The rearrangement links TRBV7-2 to TRBJ2-5; 9 bases match TRBD2. V dropped 3 bases and J dropped 5; count of bases not matched to a gene: 7. Germline V gene sequence: CDR1 SGHTA, CDR2 FQGNSA. The length of the CDR3 is 15 residues. CDR3 amino acids: CASSFQRGAVETQYF. The CDR3, as DNA: TGTGCCAGCAGCTTCCAGCGGGGGGCCGTGGAGACCCAGTACTTC.

V gene TRBV5-6 combines with J gene TRBJ2-7; weak D call: TRBD2 (5 bases). Germline lookup yields CDR1 SGHDT and CDR2 YYEEEE. CDR3 size: 13 residues. Trimming pared 0 bases from V and 4 bases from J, leaving 8 bases between. The CDR3 loop is CASSLARGYEQYF. The CDR3 DNA reads TGTGCCAGCAGCTTGGCTCGGGGATACGAGCAGTACTTC. Using reference TRBV5-6 and TRBJ2-7 for the parts outside the CDR3, the full variable domain is DAGVTQSPTHLIKTRGQQVTLRCSPKSGHDTVSWYQQALGQGPQFIFQYYEEEERQRGNFPDRFSGHQFPNYSSELNVNALLLGDSALYLCASSLARGYEQYFGPGTRLTVT.

The chain carries TRBV6-1 and TRBJ2-5, with 8 nucleotides matching TRBD2. Germline loops: CDR1 MNHNS, CDR2 SASEGT. The CDR3 spans 14 residues. V lost 7 bases and J lost 4; bases outside the gene matches: 8. In DNA form, the CDR3 reads TGTGCCAGCAAATTCACTAGCGGAGGAGAGACCCAGTACTTC. Amino acids: CASKFTSGGETQYF.

The rearrangement uses TRBV7-2 and TRBJ1-1; 7 bases line up with TRBD1. Trimming cost V 5 bases and J 2 bases; bases outside gene matches: 8. Germline V gene data show CDR1 as SGHTA and CDR2 as FQGNSA. The CDR3 is made up of 15 amino acids. CDR3 in amino acids: CASSRRGQINTEAFF. The DNA of the CDR3 is TGTGCCAGCAGCCGCCGGGGACAGATCAACACTGAAGCTTTCTTT.

The V and J genes are TRBV5-4 and TRBJ2-7; possibly TRBD1 for D (5 bases). Per germline, CDR1 SGHNT and CDR2 YYREEE (reference sequence). The CDR3 length is 14 residues. The V end lost 3 bases, the J end lost 6 bases, and 16 bases lay between the germline ends. CDR3 nucleotides: TGTGCCAGCAGCTCCAACGGTAGGGGCGGCGAGCAGTACTTC. This encodes CASSSNGRGGEQYF.